This T cell receptor beta chain came from a study of cytomegalovirus exposure and HLA in healthy donors (TCRdb year 2017). Concerning the study at large: An earlier analysis of approximately 640 of the donors reported 250 to 350 Gb of sequence data and 117 million unique TCR beta sequences from around 200 million T cells. Using immunosequencing, the study profiled T cell repertoires from fewer than 700 subjects and related those repertoires to cytomegalovirus serostatus. The study was designed to test whether signatures of past pathogen exposure could be identified by cataloging public T cell receptors. A separate validation cohort of approximately 130 different subjects was used in addition to the roughly 700-subject first cohort. A handful of DR-DQ haplotypes were handled as single units for association and clustering because linkage in the cohort was strong. The later analysis used no new phenotypic data to find candidate immune exposures, relying instead on TCR beta sequences and their occurrence across donors. Among some 400 genotyped donors of the cohort, an average of about 240,000 unique TCR beta nucleotide sequences was sequenced per donor, of which about 19% were non-productive. About 280 gigabases of sequencing data and tens of millions of unique TCR sequences were included in an early release covering roughly 700 HLA-typed donors. To predict cytomegalovirus infection status, the study combined high-throughput TCR immunosequencing, statistical association of individual TCRs with disease status, and machine learning. The genetic ancestry cluster associated with self-reported Caucasian donors included roughly 84% of the 398 genotyped donors. A later analysis re-examined previously published TCR beta repertoires from roughly 720 donors and added high-resolution HLA genotyping to investigate patterns of TCR occurrence. Donor age, sex, ethnicity and CMV serostatus were collected together with the repertoire data. Every discovery cohort repertoire had been produced on one sequencing platform. A later genetic analysis took genome-wide SNP genotypes for about three fifths of the 666 donors and used that subset as a discovery cohort. The number of typed donors differed by locus: roughly 629-640 for A, B, C, DRB1 and DQB1; 522 for DQA1; 606 for DPA1; and some 430 for DPB1. HLA typing included class I and class II loci at four-digit resolution. An earlier analysis of 450 to 750 of the donors used high-throughput TCR beta sequencing to judge whether each TCR beta V gene segment behaved as functional or pseudogenic. Findings and caveats that apply to the study as a whole: A later analysis found that HLA-associated TCR beta chains were more clonally expanded and had lower generation probabilities than equally common non-associated chains. A later genetic analysis associated a missense DCLRE1C variant with V-gene and J-gene trimming of TCR beta chains, and an independent cohort replicated the association. Most CMV-associated TCR beta chains appeared to be HLA-restricted in a later analysis, and the HLA associations seemed to be driven largely by CMV exposure. Compared with the approximately 710-donor mean, donors in an Asian-associated ancestry cluster had fewer N-insertions in productive TCRs, according to a later genetic analysis. Only TCR beta chains were sequenced in this cohort, and the absence of alpha or paired-chain data limited detectable features. A further reported finding was that TCR beta sequences accurately predicted the HLA-A and HLA-B alleles for most subjects in the first cohort. For the cohort, immune exposure information was limited to CMV serostatus. Most TCR sequences were seen in very few donors, while some public TCRs were found in many individuals. The classifier was reported to diagnose cytomegalovirus status with high specificity and sensitivity in both the original cohort and the validation cohort. According to a later analysis, TCR association rates differed among HLA loci, with DRB1 alleles showing the most associated TCRs and HLA-C alleles showing the fewest. The presence/absence analyses assumed that sequencing depth was roughly uniform across donors, and that assumption may not be true. Some IMGT-functional V segments, including TRBV6-2 and TRBV6-3, could not be distinguished by the 87-base-pair reads and were therefore excluded. Linkage disequilibrium might explain the correlated functional status among segregating V segments, but an unknown experimental factor could not be excluded. Because counts were too low, more than 15 rarely observed V segments, including chromosome 9 orphons, were excluded from the earlier analysis of fewer than 650 of the donors. A cluster of highly shared sequence variants was judged likely to be a technical artifact of the sequencing pipeline. A few of the identified cytomegalovirus-associated TCR beta chains were confirmed in vitro to be specific for cytomegalovirus antigens. According to the authors, the approach could potentially be generalized to other disease states and immunological phenotypes. Because some donors lacked HLA typing at each locus, the association tests relied only on the typed subset. Several of the top co-occurrence clusters appeared to be linked to parvovirus B19, influenza, CMV and Epstein-Barr virus, according to a later analysis. In an earlier analysis of over 550 of the donors, most TCR beta V segments were observed in productive rearrangements about 87% or about 30% of the time, broadly matching IMGT annotations. In the study, about 150 TCR beta chains were listed as associated with cytomegalovirus. Strong co-occurrence of HLA alleles, especially DR and DQ, made assigning TCR associations to individual alleles difficult. In a later analysis, around 17,000 TCR beta sequences were associated with specific HLA alleles at a false discovery rate of 0.05.

The library came from the immunoSEQ multiplex PCR assay. The multiplex PCR relied on a mix of 60 forward primers for TCR Vbeta segments and 13 reverse primers for TCR Jbeta segments. The CDR3 region of rearranged TCR beta genes was amplified from genomic DNA by a multiplex PCR assay. The amplified TCR beta libraries were sequenced on the Illumina HiSeq System as 87-base-pair reads. The source study handled its data this way. Across the 500 to 750 repertoires, a later analysis counted around 80 million unique TCR beta chains, roughly 11 million of which were shared by at least two donors. Raw reads were error-corrected and collapsed into unique sequences by a nearest-neighbor algorithm in which closely related sequences were merged to remove PCR and sequencing errors. V, D and J gene segments were assigned by aligning CDR3 sequences to IMGT reference sequences. Each retained sequence needed at least a six-nucleotide match to both a V gene segment and a J gene segment. Rearrangements were called productive when the CDR3 lacked stop codons and stayed in frame with V and J; all others were non-productive. Following IMGT convention, CDR3 was defined as the stretch from the second conserved V-encoded cysteine to the conserved J-encoded phenylalanine. The earlier analysis of about 590 of the donors excluded sequences that lacked an unambiguous match to a single V gene segment. An earlier analysis of several hundred of the donors called V segments functional above 56.7% productive rearrangements and segregating when the between-donor standard deviation exceeded 5%. A statistical classification framework was built for diagnosing cytomegalovirus status from the catalog of TCR beta chain sequences. In a later analysis, V and J genes were assigned by comparing TCR nucleotide sequences against IMGT/GENE-DB human TR gene sequences. In a later analysis, CDR3 sequences and most-parsimonious VDJ recombination scenarios were assigned using the TCRdist pipeline. In a later analysis, each TCR beta chain was defined by its CDR3 amino acid sequence together with its V-gene family, and reads without a unique V-gene family were excluded. To address suspected cross-contamination and a sequencing artifact, a later analysis removed 592 highly shared, low-generation-probability nucleotide sequences. In a later analysis, a clonal expansion index was calculated for each public chain from normalized within-repertoire ranks of inferred template counts. A later analysis computed generation probabilities with a VDJ recombination model fitted to out-of-frame rearrangements, and checked the results against IGoR. In a later analysis, TCR-TCR, TCR-HLA and TCR-CMV co-occurrence was scored with hypergeometric tests, and a repertoire-size bias correction was applied to TCR pairs. To estimate false discovery rates, a later analysis permuted the HLA or CMV assignments 20 times. In a later analysis, co-occurring TCRs were grouped using DBSCAN, and TCRdist sequence similarity was added for clustering within HLA-allele-positive subsets. Co-occurrence clustering excluded repertoires with fewer than 30,000 or more than 120,000 public chains, plus five with anomalous nucleotide sharing. Sourced from immuneACCESS, this table was stored by TCRdb with only in-frame sequences that have V and J called. A share of the clones is absent; for the studies checked, an unresolved V gene accounts for under half, and the remainder has no known explanation. That table is the source of V, J and clone size, and D and trimming were worked out from the DNA. The sample yields some 150,000 clones; 70% to 80% were counted once. The top ten clones comprise just under 6.5% of the sample.

The cohort was made up of approximately 700 healthy bone marrow donors. At the time of sampling, every cohort member was nominally healthy, though immune exposures that went unrecorded were likely present. The donor tested CMV seropositive, placing the donor among the approximately 290 seropositive members of the cohort. Every donor gave a peripheral blood sample, and the peripheral blood mononuclear cells from that sample were used for TCR beta sequencing. Genomic DNA extraction from the blood cell samples was performed with the Qiagen DNeasy Blood Extraction Kit. From the germline V gene, CDR1 is ENHRY and CDR2 is SYGVKD. From cysteine to phenylalanine, the CDR3 is 15 amino acids long. Only the CDR3 portion is preserved as DNA: 45 bases, with reading frame beginning at the first base. Germline trimming: 7 bases from V, 0 bases from J; junction bases outside gene matches: 8. A remark on this clone: Its recognized antigen is unknown. Base-call qualities are not available, and no considerably larger clone is one nucleotide away.

Sequencing was done on a sample of PBMCs. The sequence derives from a man aged 50-59 years in good health and CMV-seropositive. The sequence is built from TRBV10-3 and TRBJ2-7, with 8 central nucleotides matching TRBD2. The DNA sequence reads TGTGCCATCACTGATCGGACTAGCAGCTCCTACGAGCAGTACTTC. It translates to CAITDRTSSSYEQYF.